Sequencing of this TCR beta chain was carried out in a study of shared clonotypes between healthy human individuals. Study-wide findings and caveats: The expectation was that sequencing depth would affect clonotype sharing among donors.

A note on this clone: Its cognate antigen is unknown.

CDR1 and CDR2 (germline): SQVTM, ANQGSEA. V was pared by 7 bases and J by 5 bases, with 4 bases of the junction left unmatched. The CDR3 is made up of 12 amino acids. Libraries were prepared by immunoSEQ multiplex PCR; TCRdb keeps only in-frame clonotypes and omits some of them. This table has approximately 470,000 clones, around 85% appearing once. The chain has TRBV29-1 and TRBJ1-1; 10 nucleotides align to TRBD1. The specimen was PBMCs. This TCR was recovered from a woman between 40 and 50 years old in good health. Some clones in this sample may be carry-over from other donors' samples. CDR3 sequence reads: CSAGTGETEAFF. The CDR3 coding sequence is TGCAGCGCCGGGACAGGGGAGACTGAAGCTTTCTTT.